This T cell receptor beta chain was identified during a study of shared clonotypes between healthy human individuals. All donors qualified as healthy HIV-negative adults and had experienced no recent acute infections or vaccinations. Researchers ran the assay at a deep level. The method was immunoSEQ multiplex PCR; TCRdb's version includes in-frame clones alone and lacks a portion of them. This table has approximately 2.4 million clones, around 95% appearing once. The CDR3 length is 13 residues. V shed 2 bases, J shed 8 bases, and the junction held 3 bases outside the gene matches. In germline, CDR1 is MNHEY, CDR2 SMNVEV (reference sequence).

The clonotype comes from a man between 18 and 35 years old in good health. The rearrangement uses TRBV27 and TRBJ2-3; 8 positions agree with TRBD2. The sequenced sample was naive CD4+ T cells sorted from blood. Indicated subset: CD45RA+ positively selected. CDR3 sequence: CASSLQAGGTQYF. As DNA, the CDR3 is TGTGCCAGCAGTTTACAGGCGGGAGGTACGCAGTATTTT.